In this sample, the clone carrying this T cell receptor beta chain turned up once. The antigen remains undetermined. This entry comes from a study of CD8+CD57+ T cells in acquired aplastic anemia. Background on the study: The mean DNA yield obtained from sorted CD4+ and CD8+ cells came to roughly 3.4 ug. Regarding the study as a whole: Both patients and controls carried the same twenty-nine CD8+ CDR3 sequences.

The use of genomic DNA as template underpinned the TCR beta VDJ and CDR3 profiling. Each CDR3 protein is one row after TCRdb ran MiXCR on the reads. The table shows around 190,000 distinct CDR3 sequences, with under 65% occurring only once. V was shortened by 8 bases and J by 9 bases, with 17 bases between the two germline ends. Germline CDR1 SNHLY, CDR2 FYNNEI. The length of the CDR3 is 12 residues. The sequencing sample was made of sorted CD4+, CD8+, or CD8+CD57+ T cells (not recorded which) from PBMCs. The TCR was taken from a human donor in good health. This chain connects TRBV2 to TRBJ2-7, with TRBD1 as a possible D gene (6 bases). This chain's CDR3 is CASDEGVTGQYF. The CDR3 DNA reads TGTGCCAGCGACGAAGGGGTGACAGGGCAGTACTTC.